This TCR beta chain is drawn from a study of multiple sclerosis patients with progressive multifocal leukoencephalopathy. Study-level results: It is unclear whether the findings reflect JC virus infection or general immunocompromise.

Concerning this clone: What it binds is not known.

Stated time point: more than 5 months of natalizumab therapy. The table came from immunoSEQ multiplex PCR; TCRdb's copy has only in-frame clones and leaves some out. The repertoire holds some 31,000 clones, 89% seen once, with around 1.5% in the top ten. Source: PBMCs, taken from a patient treated with natalizumab. The receptor was isolated from a human donor with multiple sclerosis.

CDR3 sequence reads: CASSDRSGANVLTF. CDR3 DNA: TGTGCCAGCAGTGACCGCTCTGGGGCCAACGTCCTGACTTTC. The V and J genes are TRBV2 and TRBJ2-6; D gene uncertain. Between the trimmed V and J ends, which lost 3 bases and 0 bases, there was a span of 3 bases. Germline assignment: CDR1 SNHLY and CDR2 FYNNEI. This CDR3 has 14 residues.